Below are 16 T cell receptor beta chains sequenced from a single sample in a study of blood T cells in healthy people across ages. A second roughly 6 to 12 cycle PCR used barcoded and J-beta primers. TCRdb reprocessed the 5' RACE reads with MiXCR, giving one entry per CDR3 protein. The data contain fewer than 2,000,000 distinct CDR3 sequences, around 35% of them singletons. Sequencing was carried out using blood. Receptors originate from a woman aged 30 to 39 in good health.

In its sample, this clonotype was seen many times. V usage is TRBV10-3 and J usage is TRBJ2-3; D call uncertain. V lost 4 bases and J 2 bases, leaving 10 bases between the germline ends. The germline V gene has CDR1 ENHRY and CDR2 SYGVKD. The CDR3 is 14 residues long. CDR3 region: CAISVGLFTDTQYF. The CDR3 coding sequence is TGTGCCATCAGTGTCGGCCTGTTCACAGATACGCAGTATTTT.

There are many counts of this clonotype. The chain couples TRBV6-5 to TRBJ2-1, with D possibly called TRBD1 or TRBD2 (7 bases each). The CDR3 spans 14 residues. Deletions cut 2 bases from V and 7 bases from J, with 12 bases between. Germline values: CDR1 MNHEY, CDR2 SVGAGI. CDR3 sequence: CASSYGEGANEQFF. In DNA, the CDR3 is TGTGCCAGCAGTTACGGGGAGGGGGCAAATGAGCAGTTCTTC.

This clonotype occurred a few times. V usage is TRBV19 and J usage is TRBJ2-7, with TRBD2 as a possible D gene (6 bases). Between the trimmed V and J ends, which lost 2 bases and 2 bases, there was a span of 10 bases. The germline V gene encodes CDR1 LNHDA and CDR2 SQIVND (reference sequence). The CDR3 extends over 14 amino acids. This CDR3 reads CASSISGGTYEQYF. CDR3 nucleotides: TGTGCCAGTAGTATAAGCGGAGGGACCTACGAGCAGTACTTC.

This clonotype was observed many times. The chain uses TRBV20-1 and TRBJ2-3; D could derive from TRBD1 or TRBD2 (6 bases each). The CDR3 totals 15 residues. CDR1 and CDR2 (germline): DFQATT, SNEGSKA (reference sequence). The V end was cut by 2 bases, the J end by 0 bases, with 12 bases between. The CDR3 here is CSARRIGGSTDTQYF. CDR3 coding DNA: TGCAGTGCTAGACGGATAGGGGGGAGCACAGATACGCAGTATTTT.

With respect to this clonotype: A read error may produce the germline difference seen at one junction end. This rearrangement joins TRBV12-3 or TRBV12-4 to TRBJ2-3, with TRBD2 matching 7 bases. The CDR3 contains 16 residues. Here the CDR3 reads CTSSFRAGASTDTQYF. The CDR3 bases are TGTACCAGCAGTTTCCGGGCGGGAGCCAGCACAGATACGCAGTATTTT.

This clonotype was observed a few times. The rearrangement uses TRBV7-9 and TRBJ2-7; tentatively, D is TRBD1 (6 bases). V was shortened by 2 bases and J by 0 bases, with 11 bases between the two germline ends. Germline V gene data show CDR1 as SEHNR and CDR2 as FQNEAQ (reference sequence). This CDR3 is 15 amino acids long. CDR3 nucleotides: TGTGCCAGCAGCTTATACCCCAGGGGCTCCTACGAGCAGTACTTC. Translated: CASSLYPRGSYEQYF. Drawing the rest from reference TRBV7-9 and TRBJ2-7, the complete variable domain is DTGVSQNPRHKITKRGQNVTFRCDPISEHNRLYWYRQTLGQGPEFLTYFQNEAQLEKSRLLSDRFSAERPKGSFSTLEIQRTEQGDSAMYLCASSLYPRGSYEQYFGPGTRLTVT.

The V gene is TRBV20-1, the J gene TRBJ2-5; D gene uncertain. The assigned J gene may be wrong: the sequence end matches TRBJ2-7 better. CDR3 length: 13 amino acids. Germline V gene data show CDR1 as DFQATT and CDR2 as SNEGSKA (reference sequence). CDR3 nucleotide sequence: TGCAGTGCAAACGCCGGATTGAACCACGAGCAGTACTTC. It translates to CSANAGLNHEQYF.

This rearrangement joins TRBV15 to TRBJ2-7; 7 bases are a match to TRBD1. Germline CDR1 LNHNV, CDR2 YYDKDF (reference sequence). This CDR3 comprises 16 residues. Losses at the gene ends were 4 bases for V and 2 bases for J; bases not matched to a gene: 11. Written as DNA, the CDR3 is TGTGCCACCAGCATGCTTCCGGGACAGCTTACCTACGAGCAGTACTTC. Protein sequence: CATSMLPGQLTYEQYF.

Concerning this clonotype: An end of the junction does not agree with germline; a read error may underlie this. V gene TRBV5-1 combines with J gene TRBJ2-5, with D possibly TRBD1 on 6 matching bases. This CDR3 has 16 amino acids. The germline V gene has CDR1 SGHRS and CDR2 YFSETQ. The CDR3 region has the DNA TGCACCAGCAGCTTGGCCCCCGCAGGGGCAGGAGAGACCCAGTACTTC. The encoded protein is CTSSLAPAGAGETQYF.

This clonotype was seen a handful of times. The chain has TRBV29-1 and TRBJ2-3; 9 bases map to TRBD2. This CDR3 spans 15 amino acids. Trimming took 4 bases from V and 2 from J; bases not matched to a gene: 7. CDR1 and CDR2 from the germline V gene are SQVTM and ANQGSEA. CDR3 in amino acids: CSVGGSGGYTDTQYF. The CDR3 DNA is TGCAGCGTTGGCGGGAGCGGGGGGTACACAGATACGCAGTATTTT.

This clonotype was seen repeatedly, ten times or more. The chain joins TRBV7-3 to TRBJ2-1; 8 positions agree with TRBD1. The V gene end was trimmed by 5 bases and the J gene end by 7 bases; junction bases not matched to a gene: 4. The CDR3 is 13 residues long. Germline V lookup: CDR1 SGHTA, CDR2 FQGTGA. The CDR3 region is CASSATGGNEQFF. DNA of the CDR3: TGTGCCAGCAGCGCAACAGGGGGGAATGAGCAGTTCTTC. Variable domain in full (rest from reference TRBV7-3 and TRBJ2-1): GAGVSQTPSNKVTEKGKYVELRCDPISGHTALYWYRQSLGQGPEFLIYFQGTGAADDSGLPNDRFFAVRPEGSVSTLKIQRTERGDSAVYLCASSATGGNEQFFGPGTRLTVL.

The CDR3 here is CASSLRGTSVTEAFF. The CDR3 DNA reads as TGTGCCAGCAGTTTAAGAGGTACGAGCGTCACTGAAGCTTTCTTT. The chain is built from TRBV12-3 or TRBV12-4 and TRBJ1-1, with unresolved D. The V end was cut by 2 bases, the J end by 4 bases, with 14 bases between. CDR3 length: 15 residues.

This clonotype was counted between two and nine times. The rearrangement joins TRBV4-1 to TRBJ1-1, with D hard to call. The V and J ends lost 1 base and 1 base respectively, with 10 bases between them. Germline assignment: CDR1 MGHRA and CDR2 YSYEKL. The CDR3 length is 15 residues. The DNA of the CDR3 is TGCGCCAGCAGCCAAGGTAGGGAGGGGAACACTGAAGCTTTCTTT. This encodes CASSQGREGNTEAFF.

This clonotype has just a few counts. J is TRBJ2-3 and V is TRBV9; the D call may be TRBD1 or TRBD2 (6 bases each). Germline V gene lookup returns CDR1 SGDLS and CDR2 YYNGEE. The V and J ends lost 0 bases and 6 bases respectively, with 17 bases between them. The CDR3 has 16 amino acids. The CDR3 coding sequence is TGTGCCAGCAGCGTAGCGGAGGGGGTTGAGGATGATACGCAGTATTTT. Its translation is CASSVAEGVEDDTQYF.

This clonotype was seen ten or more times. J is TRBJ2-6 and V is TRBV4-2; 7 bases align to TRBD1. The germline V gene encodes CDR1 LGHNA and CDR2 YNFKEQ. V shed 4 bases and J 1 base; nucleotides not matched to a gene: 4. There are 16 residues in the CDR3. The CDR3 nucleotides are TGTGCCAGCAGCCGGACAGGATTATCTGGGGCCAACGTCCTGACTTTC. This encodes CASSRTGLSGANVLTF.

Only a few counts were recorded for this clonotype. V and J are TRBV4-1 and TRBJ2-7; the match to TRBD2 covers 13 bases. Losses at the gene ends were 6 bases for V and 7 bases for J; bases not matched to a gene: 6. CDR3 length equals 14 residues. The germline V gene encodes CDR1 MGHRA and CDR2 YSYEKL. The CDR3 sequence is CASRRTSGSREQYF. CDR3 bases: TGCGCCAGCAGGAGGACTAGCGGGAGTAGAGAGCAGTACTTC.